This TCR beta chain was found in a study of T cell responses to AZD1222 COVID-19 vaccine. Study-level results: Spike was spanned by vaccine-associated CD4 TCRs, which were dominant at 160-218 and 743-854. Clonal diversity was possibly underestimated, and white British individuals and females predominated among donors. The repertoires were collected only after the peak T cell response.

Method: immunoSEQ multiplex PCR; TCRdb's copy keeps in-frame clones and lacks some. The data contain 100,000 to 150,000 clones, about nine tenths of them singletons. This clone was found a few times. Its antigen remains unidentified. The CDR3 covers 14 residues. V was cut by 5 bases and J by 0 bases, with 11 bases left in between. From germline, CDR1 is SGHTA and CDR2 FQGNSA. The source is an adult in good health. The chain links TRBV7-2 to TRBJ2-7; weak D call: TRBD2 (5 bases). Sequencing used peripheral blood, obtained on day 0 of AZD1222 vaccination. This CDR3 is CASSGTGFSYEQYF. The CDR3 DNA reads TGTGCCAGCAGCGGAACGGGGTTCTCCTACGAGCAGTACTTC.